The 13 T cell receptor beta chains given below trace back to one sample, sequenced in a study of control samples from healthy donors and cancer patients. Profiled with immunoSEQ multiplex PCR; TCRdb holds only in-frame clones, not every one. Counted here are about 130,000 clones, under 95% occurring once; the ten biggest clones make up roughly 8.6%. The sequenced sample was blood. The receptor set was obtained from a man aged 18 to 29 in good health.

J is TRBJ2-3 and V is TRBV3-1 (or the pseudogene TRBV3-2), with D perhaps given as TRBD1 or TRBD2 (6 bases each). With 3 bases removed from V and 7 bases from J, the gap between germline ends came to 14 bases. CDR1 and CDR2 from the germline V gene are LGHDT and YNNKEL (reference sequence). The CDR3 totals 14 residues. CDR3 bases: TGTGCCAGCAGCCAGGAGGGGGGAGTGAATACGCAGTATTTT. Translated, it gives CASSQEGGVNTQYF.

V gene TRBV27 combines with J gene TRBJ1-6; D is possibly TRBD1 (6 bases). Trimming removed 5 bases from V and 13 bases from J, with 21 bases in between. The CDR3 covers 15 residues. The germline V gene has CDR1 MNHEY and CDR2 SMNVEV (reference sequence). The CDR3 DNA is TGTGCCAGCAGTCTTACCGGGACACGAATTTCGCCCCTCCACTTT. Residues: CASSLTGTRISPLHF.

The chain joins TRBV28 to TRBJ2-5, with D unresolved. There are 13 residues in the CDR3. V was trimmed by 8 bases and J by 5 bases, leaving 15 bases between them. Germline V CDR1 and CDR2: MDHEN, SYDVKM. CDR3 loop: CASYESTRETQYF. The CDR3, as DNA: TGTGCCAGCTACGAGTCGACCCGGGAGACCCAGTACTTC.

The chain links TRBV29-1 to TRBJ2-5; 9 bases align to TRBD1. With V trimmed by 7 bases and J by 5 bases, 8 bases remained unmatched. This CDR3 is built from 13 residues. Germline V gives CDR1 SQVTM, CDR2 ANQGSEA. Written as DNA, the CDR3 is TGCAGCGCTCCTACAGGGGGCGGCGAGACCCAGTACTTC. Residues: CSAPTGGGETQYF.

This chain uses TRBV19 with TRBJ1-2; no firm D call. The CDR3 is 13 residues long. The germline CDR1 and CDR2 sequences are LNHDA and SQIVND (reference sequence). Trimming stripped 3 bases from V and 1 base from J, with 6 bases between. This CDR3 is CASSIFSNYGYTF. CDR3 DNA: TGTGCCAGTAGTATCTTCAGTAACTATGGCTACACCTTC.

This rearrangement joins TRBV2 to TRBJ1-1; the D is unclear. V lost 4 bases, J lost 3 bases, and 6 bases lay in between. Germline assignment: CDR1 SNHLY and CDR2 FYNNEI. This CDR3 has 12 residues. The CDR3 nucleotides read TGTGCCAGCAGTGTTTTGGACACTGAAGCTTTCTTT. It encodes CASSVLDTEAFF.

The chain joins TRBV25-1 to TRBJ1-5; 7 nucleotides align to TRBD1. The CDR3 extends over 15 amino acids. V was pared by 3 bases and J by 4 bases, with 6 bases of the junction left unmatched. Germline V CDR1 and CDR2: MGHDK, SYGVNS. The CDR3 region has the DNA TGTGCCAGCAGTGACCACAGGGGATCTAATCAGCCCCAGCATTTT. Translation gives CASSDHRGSNQPQHF.

In DNA, the CDR3 is TGTGCCTGGAGTGTTAGCGGGGGGAACTCTCGGAGCACAGATACGCAGTATTTT. It is translated as CAWSVSGGNSRSTDTQYF. The chain has TRBV30 and TRBJ2-3; 10 bases map to TRBD2. Germline CDR1 is GTSNPN and CDR2 is SVGIG (reference sequence). After removal of 0 bases from V and 0 bases from J, the junction contained 9 bases not matched to a gene. The CDR3 runs 18 residues. The variable domain in full, completed from reference TRBV30 and TRBJ2-3, reads SQTIHQWPATLVQPVGSPLSLECTVEGTSNPNLYWYRQAAGRGLQLLFYSVGIGQISSEVPQNLSASRPQDRQFILSSKKLLLSDSGFYLCAWSVSGGNSRSTDTQYFGPGTRLTVL.

V usage is TRBV27 and J usage is TRBJ2-1; 8 bases agree with TRBD1. There are 14 residues in the CDR3. CDR1 is MNHEY, CDR2 SMNVEV, per germline (reference sequence). The V segment lost 3 bases and the J segment 9 bases; nucleotides outside the gene matches: 7. The CDR3 nucleotides are TGTGCCAGCAGTTTCCAGGGGGCGCTCCCTGAGCAGTTCTTC. It yields the protein CASSFQGALPEQFF.

The V gene is TRBV12-5, the J gene TRBJ2-5, with D possibly TRBD1 on 6 matching bases. The germline V and J ends were trimmed by 1 base and 1 base, with 10 bases remaining between them. This CDR3 is built from 15 residues. The germline V gene encodes CDR1 LGHNT and CDR2 FRNRAP. CDR3 nucleotides: TGTGCTAGTGGTTTGGCGCCGGACAGCCAAGAGACCCAGTACTTC. This translates into CASGLAPDSQETQYF.

This chain links TRBV6-5 with TRBJ1-1; D might be TRBD1 (5 bases). Deletions cut 7 bases from V and 5 bases from J, with 20 bases between. The germline V gene encodes CDR1 MNHEY and CDR2 SVGAGI. The CDR3 extends over 15 amino acids. CDR3 in amino acids: CASKMLRTGGTEAFF. For the CDR3, the DNA is TGTGCCAGCAAGATGTTAAGGACTGGGGGGACTGAAGCTTTCTTT.

This clone occurred once. The rearrangement uses TRBV6-6 and TRBJ1-2, with 7 bases lining up with TRBD1. The CDR3 is 14 residues long. V shed 2 bases, J shed 4 bases, and the junction held 4 bases outside the gene matches. Germline V CDR1 and CDR2: MNHNY, SVGAGI (reference sequence). CDR3 sequence: CASSYLGQSYGYTF. The DNA of the CDR3 is TGTGCCAGCAGTTACCTGGGACAGTCCTATGGCTACACCTTC.

The CDR3 nucleotides are TGTGCCAGCAGTTTTCTACTAGCGGGGGGGCGAGAGACCCAGTACTTC. The encoded protein is CASSFLLAGGRETQYF. The chain couples TRBV6-5 to TRBJ2-5; 13 bases line up with TRBD2. From germline, CDR1 is MNHEY and CDR2 SVGAGI. CDR3 length: 16 residues. V trimming: 4 bases; J trimming: 4 bases; junction bases outside the gene matches: 6.